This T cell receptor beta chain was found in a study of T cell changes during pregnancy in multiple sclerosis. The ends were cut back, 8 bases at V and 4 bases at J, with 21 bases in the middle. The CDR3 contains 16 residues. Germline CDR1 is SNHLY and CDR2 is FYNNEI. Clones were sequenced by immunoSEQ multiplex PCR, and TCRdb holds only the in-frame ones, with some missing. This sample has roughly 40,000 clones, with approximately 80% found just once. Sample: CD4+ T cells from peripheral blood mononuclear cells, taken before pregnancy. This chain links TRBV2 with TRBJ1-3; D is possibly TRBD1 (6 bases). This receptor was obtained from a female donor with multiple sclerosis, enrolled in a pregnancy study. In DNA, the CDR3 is TGTGCCAGCTTGGCCCAATCAGGGGTCTACGGAAACACCATATATTTT. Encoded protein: CASLAQSGVYGNTIYF.